Listed below are T cell receptor beta chains from one sample, sequenced in a study of early T cells in non-severe SARS-CoV-2 infection. TCRdb itself ran the 5' RACE reads through MiXCR, one entry per CDR3 protein. The sample carries about 94,000 distinct CDR3 sequences, roughly 13% recorded once. Sequencing was done on a sample of whole blood. Receptor source: an adult who was a healthcare worker with PCR-confirmed SARS-CoV-2 infection or an uninfected control (not recorded which). Each CDR3 is given with its conserved first and last residue. A D gene is named only where the DNA matches it firmly. Some rows mark clone size as missing; the rest say once, few, many or name a class of expanded clone.

CDR3 length,clone size,V gene,J gene,D gene,CDR3 DNA,CDR3 protein
15,many,TRBV20-1,TRBJ1-2,.,TGCAGTGCTAGAGAAGGGAGTGGCCAGACTCGAGGCTACACCTTC,CSAREGSGQTRGYTF
14,many,TRBV29-1,TRBJ2-3,.,TGCAGCGTTGAAGATAGGGGGGAAGGAAATACGCAGTATTTT,CSVEDRGEGNTQYF
14,.,TRBV3-1,TRBJ1-1,.,TGTGCCAGCAGCCTCTCAGGGGCCGCGCTCGAAGCTTTCTTT,CASSLSGAALEAFF
13,.,TRBV19,TRBJ2-3,.,TGTGCCAGTAGTATCGACCGGCCAGATACGCAGTATTTT,CASSIDRPDTQYF
12,few,TRBV3-1,TRBJ2-1,.,TGTGCCAGCAGCCAAGATCTGAATGAGCAGTTCTTC,CASSQDLNEQFF
15,many,TRBV5-1,TRBJ2-3,TRBD2,TGCGCCAGCAGCTTGGTCGGCGGCGGGAGGGATACGCAGTATTTT,CASSLVGGGRDTQYF
14,.,TRBV28,TRBJ1-5,TRBD1,TGTGCCAGCAGTTGGGACAGGAGCAATCAGCCCCAGCATTTT,CASSWDRSNQPQHF
14,many,TRBV7-9,TRBJ2-1,.,TGTGCCAGCAGGTCGACAGCCCTACACAATGAGCAGTTCTTC,CASRSTALHNEQFF
16,few,TRBV7-9,TRBJ2-4,TRBD1,TGTGCCAGCAGCACCACCGGGACAGCCTTAAAAAACATTCAGTACTTC,CASSTTGTALKNIQYF
15,few,TRBV28,TRBJ1-6,TRBD1,TGTGCCAGTTTGGGACAGGGGGGGTATAATTCACCCCTCCACTTT,CASLGQGGYNSPLHF
15,few,TRBV27,TRBJ2-1,TRBD1,TGTGCCAGCAGTTTGGGGCAGGGGGCCTACAATGAGCAGTTCTTC,CASSLGQGAYNEQFF